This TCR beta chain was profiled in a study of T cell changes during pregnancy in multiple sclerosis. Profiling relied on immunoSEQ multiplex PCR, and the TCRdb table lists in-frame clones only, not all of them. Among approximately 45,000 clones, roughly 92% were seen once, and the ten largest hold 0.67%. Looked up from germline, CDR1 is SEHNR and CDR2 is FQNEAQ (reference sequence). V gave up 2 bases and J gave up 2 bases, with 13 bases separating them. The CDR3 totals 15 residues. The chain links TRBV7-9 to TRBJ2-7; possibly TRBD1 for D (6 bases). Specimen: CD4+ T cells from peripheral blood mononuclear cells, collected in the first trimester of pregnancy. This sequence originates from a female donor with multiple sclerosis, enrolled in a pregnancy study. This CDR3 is CASSLPLGGPYEQYF. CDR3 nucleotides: TGTGCCAGCAGCTTACCCCTAGGGGGTCCCTACGAGCAGTACTTC.